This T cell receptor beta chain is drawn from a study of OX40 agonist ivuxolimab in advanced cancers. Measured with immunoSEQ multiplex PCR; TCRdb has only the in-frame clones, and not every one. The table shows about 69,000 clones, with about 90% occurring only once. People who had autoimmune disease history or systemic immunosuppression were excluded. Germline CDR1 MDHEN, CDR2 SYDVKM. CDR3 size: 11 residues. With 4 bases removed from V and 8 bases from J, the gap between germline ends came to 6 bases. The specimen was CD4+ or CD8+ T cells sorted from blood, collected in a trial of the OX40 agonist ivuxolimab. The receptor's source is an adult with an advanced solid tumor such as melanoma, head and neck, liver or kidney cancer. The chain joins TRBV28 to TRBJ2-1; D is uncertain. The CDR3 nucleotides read TGTGCCAGCAGTTACCCGGATGAGCAGTTCTTC. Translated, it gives CASSYPDEQFF.